This T cell receptor (beta chain) was found in a study of blood T cell repertoires in COVID-19. Looking at the study overall: Collection of acute and convalescent COVID-19 samples took place in the United States, Italy and Spain.

This clone has a handful of counts. The protocol was immunoSEQ multiplex PCR, while the TCRdb copy is restricted to in-frame clones and leaves out a portion. The sample lists a few hundred thousand clones, 70% to 90% occurring once. Germline loops: CDR1 SGHNT, CDR2 YYREEE (reference sequence). V was trimmed by 5 bases and J by 4 bases, leaving 15 bases between them. The CDR3 is made up of 14 amino acids. The receptor was isolated from a woman aged 50 to 65 who had recovered from COVID-19. The chain couples TRBV5-4 to TRBJ1-1; a weak D match, TRBD1 (6 bases). Sequenced material: PBMCs or T cells enriched from blood (not recorded which). The CDR3 is CASRVEQGPTEAFF. In DNA, the CDR3 is TGTGCCAGCAGGGTAGAACAGGGTCCCACTGAAGCTTTCTTT.